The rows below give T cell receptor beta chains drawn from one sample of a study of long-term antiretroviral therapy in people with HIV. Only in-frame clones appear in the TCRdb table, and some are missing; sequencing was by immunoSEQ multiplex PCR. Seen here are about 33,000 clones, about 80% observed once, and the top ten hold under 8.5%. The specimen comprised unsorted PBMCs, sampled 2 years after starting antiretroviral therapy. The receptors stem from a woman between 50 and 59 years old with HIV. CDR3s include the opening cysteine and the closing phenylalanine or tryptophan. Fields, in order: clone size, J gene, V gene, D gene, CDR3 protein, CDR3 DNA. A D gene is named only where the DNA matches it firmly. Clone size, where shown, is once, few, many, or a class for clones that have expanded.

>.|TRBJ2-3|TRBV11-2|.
CASSLRGGLADTQYF
TGTGCCAGCAGCTTAAGGGGGGGCCTCGCAGATACGCAGTATTTT
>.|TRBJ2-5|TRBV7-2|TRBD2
CASSLAGGLAGGRSKTQYF
TGTGCCAGCAGCTTAGCGGGGGGACTAGCGGGGGGAAGGAGCAAGACCCAGTACTTC
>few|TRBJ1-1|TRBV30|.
CAWSWGTEAFF
TGTGCCTGGAGCTGGGGGACTGAAGCTTTCTTT
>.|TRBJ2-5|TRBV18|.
CASSPSLPGQETQYF
TGTGCCAGCTCACCCAGTCTGCCAGGGCAAGAGACCCAGTACTTC
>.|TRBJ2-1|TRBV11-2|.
CASSLVSSSLPNEQFF
TGTGCCAGCAGCTTAGTTTCTAGTTCTTTACCCAATGAGCAGTTCTTC
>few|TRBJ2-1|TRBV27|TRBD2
CASSLGLAGFYNEQFF
TGTGCCAGCAGTTTGGGACTAGCGGGGTTTTACAATGAGCAGTTCTTC
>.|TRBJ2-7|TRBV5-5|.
CASTRGAAKGLVYEQYF
TGTGCCAGCACCCGGGGGGCGGCAAAAGGGTTGGTCTACGAGCAGTACTTC
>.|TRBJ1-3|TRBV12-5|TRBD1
CASGPGDSGNTIYF
TGTGCTAGTGGGCCGGGGGACAGCGGAAACACCATATATTTT
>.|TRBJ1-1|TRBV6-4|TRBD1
CASSEHLTGICDTEAFF
TGTGCCAGCAGTGAACATTTGACAGGGATTTGCGACACTGAAGCTTTCTTT
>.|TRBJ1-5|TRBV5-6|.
CASSRGGSNQPQHF
TGTGCCAGCAGCCGCGGAGGGTCTAATCAGCCCCAGCATTTT
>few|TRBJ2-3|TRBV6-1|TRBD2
CASSEATSGVSTDTQYF
TGTGCCAGCAGTGAAGCCACTAGCGGGGTTAGCACAGATACGCAGTATTTT
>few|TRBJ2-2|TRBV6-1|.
CASSEGGETGELFF
TGTGCCAGCAGTGAAGGGGGAGAAACCGGGGAGCTGTTTTTT
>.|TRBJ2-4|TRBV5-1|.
CASSAGTSPVLGKNIQYF
TGCGCCAGCAGCGCCGGGACAAGCCCAGTGTTGGGCAAAAACATTCAGTACTTC
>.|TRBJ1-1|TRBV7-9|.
CASSPLLAAFF
TGTGCCAGCAGCCCACTATTGGCAGCTTTCTTT
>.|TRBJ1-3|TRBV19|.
CASSIVISSGNTIYF
TGTGCCAGTAGTATTGTGATTAGCTCTGGAAACACCATATATTTT
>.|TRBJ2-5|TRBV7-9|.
CASSFPAGGADRETQYF
TGTGCCAGCAGCTTTCCCGCAGGGGGGGCCGACCGAGAGACCCAGTACTTC
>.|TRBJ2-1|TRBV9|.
CASSSRAVEPQFF
TGTGCCAGCAGCTCTCGGGCGGTTGAACCCCAGTTCTTC
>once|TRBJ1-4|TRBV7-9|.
CASSPRQANEKLFF
TGTGCCAGCAGCCCCCGACAGGCTAATGAAAAACTGTTTTTT
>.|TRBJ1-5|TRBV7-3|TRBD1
CASSLDRGQPQHF
TGTGCCAGCAGCTTGGACAGGGGTCAGCCCCAGCATTTT
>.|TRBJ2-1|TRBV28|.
CASVEGGRSYNEQFF
TGTGCCAGCGTGGAGGGGGGGAGGTCCTACAATGAGCAGTTCTTC
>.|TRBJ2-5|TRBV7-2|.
CASSPPGFRGETQYF
TGTGCCAGCAGCCCACCAGGGTTTCGGGGGGAGACCCAGTACTTC
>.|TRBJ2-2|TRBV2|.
CASSDAGATGELFF
TGTGCCAGCAGTGACGCAGGAGCCACCGGGGAGCTGTTTTTT
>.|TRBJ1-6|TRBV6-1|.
CASTLAGPLHF
TGTGCCAGCACCCTGGCGGGACCCCTCCACTTT
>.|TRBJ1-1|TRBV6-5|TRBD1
CASKDRGNWNTEAFF
TGTGCCAGCAAAGACAGGGGGAATTGGAACACTGAAGCTTTCTTT
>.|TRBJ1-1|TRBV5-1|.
CASRLPGPLNTEAFF
TGCGCCAGCAGGCTCCCGGGACCGCTTAACACTGAAGCTTTCTTT
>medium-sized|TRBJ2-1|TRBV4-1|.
CASSQEQEGNEQFF
TGCGCCAGCAGCCAAGAGCAAGAGGGCAATGAGCAGTTCTTC
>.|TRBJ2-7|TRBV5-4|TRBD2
CASSFLQGLAAYEQYF
TGTGCCAGCAGCTTCTTACAGGGACTAGCTGCCTACGAGCAGTACTTC
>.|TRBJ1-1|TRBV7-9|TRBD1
CASSSWTGDTEAFF
TGTGCCAGCAGCTCCTGGACAGGGGACACTGAAGCTTTCTTT
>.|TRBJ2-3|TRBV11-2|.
CASSAGQNTDTQYF
TGTGCCAGCAGCGCGGGACAGAACACAGATACGCAGTATTTT
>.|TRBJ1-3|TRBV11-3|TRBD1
CASSLPQGATGNTIYF
TGTGCCAGCAGCCTCCCACAGGGGGCGACTGGAAACACCATATATTTT
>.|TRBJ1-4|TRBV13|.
CASSLGRDGEKLFF
TGTGCCAGCAGCTTGGGCAGGGACGGTGAAAAACTGTTTTTT
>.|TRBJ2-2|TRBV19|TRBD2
CASSISGTSFSGELFF
TGTGCCAGTAGTATCTCCGGGACTAGCTTTTCCGGGGAGCTGTTTTTT
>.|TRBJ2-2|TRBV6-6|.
CASSYYRNTGELFF
TGTGCCAGCAGTTACTACAGAAACACCGGGGAGCTGTTTTTT
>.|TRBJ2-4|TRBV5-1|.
CASSLAGKNIQYF
TGCGCCAGCAGCTTGGCGGGGAAAAACATTCAGTACTTC
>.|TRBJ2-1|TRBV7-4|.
CASSFLTQGTILTPEQFF
TGTGCCAGCAGCTTTTTGACCCAGGGGACGATATTGACCCCTGAGCAGTTCTTC
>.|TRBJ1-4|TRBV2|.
CASRLAATNEKLFF
TGTGCCAGCAGACTCGCAGCAACTAATGAAAAACTGTTTTTT
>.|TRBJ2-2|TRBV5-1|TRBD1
CASSAGDRGQAGELFF
TGCGCCAGCAGCGCGGGGGACAGGGGGCAAGCCGGGGAGCTGTTTTTT
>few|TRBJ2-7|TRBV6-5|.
CASRVDGTGEQYF
TGTGCCAGCAGAGTTGACGGTACCGGCGAGCAGTACTTC
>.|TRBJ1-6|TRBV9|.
CASSVAGVASPLHF
TGTGCCAGCAGCGTCGCCGGAGTGGCTTCACCCCTCCACTTT
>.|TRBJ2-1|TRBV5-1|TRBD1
CASSLGGQGVNEQFF
TGCGCCAGCAGCTTGGGTGGACAGGGGGTAAATGAGCAGTTCTTC
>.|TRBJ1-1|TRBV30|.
CAWSRENTEAFF
TGTGCCTGGAGTAGGGAGAACACTGAAGCTTTCTTT
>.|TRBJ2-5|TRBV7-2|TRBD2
CASSSERGAVGETQYF
TGTGCCAGCAGCTCAGAGCGGGGGGCCGTGGGGGAGACCCAGTACTTC
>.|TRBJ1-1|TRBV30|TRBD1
CAWSVGGTMNTEAFF
TGTGCCTGGAGTGTAGGGGGCACGATGAACACTGAAGCTTTCTTT
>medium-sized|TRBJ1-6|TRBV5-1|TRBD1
CASSLSGTADSPLHF
TGCGCCAGCAGCTTGTCGGGGACAGCGGATTCACCCCTCCACTTT
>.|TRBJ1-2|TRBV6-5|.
CASSSPMEGYTF
TGTGCCAGCAGTTCGCCTATGGAAGGCTACACCTTC
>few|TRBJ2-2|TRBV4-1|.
CASSQRTLNTGELFF
TGCGCCAGCAGCCAACGGACACTTAACACCGGGGAGCTGTTTTTT
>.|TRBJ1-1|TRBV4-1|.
CASSPTGVVAEAFF
TGCGCCAGCAGCCCAACCGGGGTCGTGGCTGAAGCTTTCTTT
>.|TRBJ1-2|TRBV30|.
CAWSEFLAGTSYTF
TGTGCCTGGAGTGAATTTCTCGCGGGAACGAGCTACACCTTC
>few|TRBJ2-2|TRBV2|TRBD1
CASRGGQVQGELFF
TGTGCCAGCAGGGGGGGACAGGTTCAAGGGGAGCTGTTTTTT
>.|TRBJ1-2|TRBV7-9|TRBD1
CASSGGQVGSYTF
TGTGCCAGCAGCGGAGGACAGGTTGGGAGCTACACCTTC